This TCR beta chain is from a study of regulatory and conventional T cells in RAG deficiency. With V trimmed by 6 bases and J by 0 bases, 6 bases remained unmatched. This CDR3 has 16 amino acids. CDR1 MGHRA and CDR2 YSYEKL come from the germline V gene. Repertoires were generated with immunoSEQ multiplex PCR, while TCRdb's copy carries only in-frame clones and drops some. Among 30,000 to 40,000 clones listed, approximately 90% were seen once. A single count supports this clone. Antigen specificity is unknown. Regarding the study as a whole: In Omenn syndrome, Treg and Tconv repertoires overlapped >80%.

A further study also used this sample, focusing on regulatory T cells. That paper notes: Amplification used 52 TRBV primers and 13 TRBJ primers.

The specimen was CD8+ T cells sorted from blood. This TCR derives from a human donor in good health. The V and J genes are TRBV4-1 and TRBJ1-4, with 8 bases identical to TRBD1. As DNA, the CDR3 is TGCGCCAGCAGTCCACTGACAGGGGCAACTAATGAAAAACTGTTTTTT. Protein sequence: CASSPLTGATNEKLFF.